Sequencing of this T cell receptor beta chain was carried out in a study of CXCR3-negative and CXCR3-positive naive CD8 T cells (dated by TCRdb to about 2019). For the wider study: About 150 million TRB reads were obtained in total, roughly 1.5 +/- 0.3 million reads per library. Data from under 12 donors, pooled across two independent experiments, went into the diversity and physicochemical repertoire analyses. The TRBV-TRBJ cluster analysis covered naive subsets from about 5 donors and memory cells from 3 donors.

Via the germline V gene, CDR1 is LGHNA and CDR2 YSLEER. The CDR3 runs 15 residues from the cysteine to the phenylalanine. No DNA sequence was recorded. Note on this clonotype: Its specific antigen is unknown.

Sequencing instrument: NextSeq 550. The Human TCR Profiling Kit (MiLaboratory) was used to prepare UMI-labeled 5' RACE TRB cDNA libraries. cDNA synthesis used the entire amount of extracted RNA, and PCR amplification then used the entire amount of cDNA produced. Libraries were prepared in parallel with an identical number of PCR cycles. Concerning the study's data processing: With a minimum of two reads required per UMI, MIGEC and MiXCR pulled out about 50,000 +/- 9,200 unique UMI-labeled TRB cDNA molecules from each library. An average of approximately 40,000 +/- 10,000 functional in-frame TRB CDR3 nucleotide clonotypes without stop codons was found per library. Diversity metrics, including normalized Shannon-Wiener and Chao1, were computed in VDJtools after downsampling to 5000 UMI-labeled TRB molecules per sample. VDJtools computed clonotype-size-weighted physicochemical properties of the central five CDR3 residues: interaction energy, strength, volume and Kidera factor 4. After TCRdb reprocessed the reads, each CDR3 protein sequence was kept as one row, without DNA. TCRdb, rather than the study authors, made the V and J calls. This sample's listing comprises roughly 130,000 distinct CDR3 sequences. Of the sample, roughly 0.62% falls within the top ten clones.

For each CD8+ T cell subset, flow sorting was done in triplicate, and 300,000 to 350,000 cells per subset went directly into RLT lysis buffer. Naive CD8+ T cells were defined stringently as CD45RO-CCR7+CD27+CD95- to exclude memory contaminants. Peripheral blood mononuclear cells were isolated from buffy coats using standard density gradient centrifugation. Naive CXCR3-negative and CXCR3-positive CD8+ T cells were flow-sorted using a FACSAria III. An RNeasy Mini Kit was used to extract total RNA from the sorted cells. On the study overall, not on this receptor specifically: TRB CDR3s from CXCR3-positive naive cells showed higher hydrophobicity (lower Kidera factor 4), lower energy, and higher strength and volume indices than CXCR3-negative naive cells. CXCR3 expression partially decreased after cryopreservation, so most assays used freshly isolated PBMCs. Both naive subsets had comparably high repertoire diversity, while memory CD8+ T cells had much lower repertoire diversity. Because surface CD5, which is linked to self-reactivity in mice, was comparable between the naive subsets, TCR interaction strength was also inferred from the physicochemical properties of TRB CDR3s. Naive CXCR3-negative and CXCR3-positive cells from the same donor showed similar TRBV-TRBJ usage, whereas memory cells showed distinct patterns.

The rearrangement joined TRBV4-3 to TRBJ2-7; TCRdb's D call of TRBD2 is untestable without DNA. This receptor was identified in a human donor in good health. Some clones in this sample may be carry-over from other donors' samples. Source material: naive CXCR3+ CD8+ T cells from blood. In light of the paper, this sample's cell subset or site label describes: CD45RO-CCR7+CD27+CD95- naive CD8+ T cells expressing CXCR3 (TNR3+). CDR3 reads: CASSQAAGGFYEQYF.